This TCR beta chain emerged from a study of T-cell reconstitution after alpha-beta-depleted transplantation in children. The TCRbeta library was prepared with unique molecular identifiers. TCRdb independently ran MiXCR on the PCR reads; one entry per CDR3 protein. The table shows about 690,000 distinct CDR3 sequences, with around 16% occurring only once. This clonotype was counted many times. Germline V lookup: CDR1 MNHEY, CDR2 SMNVEV (reference sequence). The J segment lost 5 bases and the V segment lost 6 bases, leaving 13 bases of the junction unmatched. This CDR3 spans 16 amino acids. The receptor comes from a human donor who donated a stem cell graft to a child with acute myeloid leukemia. The sample in question was PBMCs from the stem cell graft donor, obtained from the stem cell graft. The V gene is TRBV27, the J gene TRBJ1-1, with 9 bases lining up with TRBD1. CDR3 DNA: TGTGCCAGCAGCCGCGGGACAGGGAGGATTGGGACTGAAGCTTTCTTT. Translated, it gives CASSRGTGRIGTEAFF.